The 24 T cell receptor beta chains in this list originate from one sample, sequenced in a study of T cells in Graves' hyperthyroidism and ophthalmopathy. Amplification of TCR beta CDR3 regions used RNA as the template. The TCR CDR3 first-round RT-PCR relied on the HTBI primer set. TCRdb independently ran MiXCR on the multiplex PCR reads; one entry per CDR3 protein. The table has some 300,000 distinct CDR3 sequences, roughly 15% seen once. What was sequenced was blood. These receptors were taken from a woman aged 40 to 50 with Graves' hyperthyroidism.

This clonotype was seen ten or more times. The gene calls are TRBV19 and TRBJ1-1; D unresolved. This CDR3 comprises 14 residues. V dropped 2 bases and J dropped 6 bases, with 13 bases sitting between them. CDR1 and CDR2 from the germline V gene are LNHDA and SQIVND (reference sequence). CDR3 sequence reads: CASSIIGRASEAFF. The CDR3 coding sequence is TGTGCCAGTAGTATAATTGGTAGGGCCTCTGAAGCTTTCTTT.

This clonotype was seen repeatedly, ten times or more. The CDR3: CASSLGYMTSDSYEQYF. CDR3 DNA sequence: TGTGCCAGCAGCTTGGGATACATGACTAGCGACTCCTACGAGCAGTACTTC. This sequence joins TRBV11-2 and TRBJ2-7; 8 bases fit TRBD2. The V and J ends lost 3 bases and 0 bases, in that order; junction bases with no gene match: 10. Germline V CDR1 and CDR2: SGHAT, FQNNGV. This CDR3 has 17 residues.

This clonotype has at least ten counts. The J gene is TRBJ2-1, the V gene TRBV20-1; TRBD2 matches at 8 bases. CDR1 and CDR2 from the germline V gene are DFQATT and SNEGSKA (reference sequence). The length of the CDR3 is 13 residues. V dropped 8 bases and J dropped 5; count of bases not matched to a gene: 8. CDR3 coding DNA: TGCAGTCTCCCGGGCGGGGGGCACAATGAGCAGTTCTTC. It translates to CSLPGGGHNEQFF.

This clonotype was counted between two and nine times. V gene TRBV6-1 combines with J gene TRBJ1-5; tentative D call: TRBD1 (5 bases). Germline V gene sequence: CDR1 MNHNS, CDR2 SASEGT. V was pared by 7 bases and J by 7 bases, with 20 bases between. CDR3 length: 15 amino acids. This CDR3 reads CASMGDWQGDQPQHF. As DNA, the CDR3 is TGTGCCAGCATGGGGGATTGGCAGGGCGACCAGCCCCAGCATTTT.

Many counts were recorded for this clonotype. The chain joins TRBV5-1 to TRBJ1-1; D call uncertain. The CDR3 is made up of 14 amino acids. The germline gives CDR1 SGHRS, CDR2 YFSETQ. V dropped 4 bases and J dropped 1 base, with 11 bases sitting between them. CDR3 protein: CASSRGGSNTEAFF. CDR3 DNA sequence: TGCGCCAGCAGCAGAGGAGGGTCGAACACTGAAGCTTTCTTT.

Ten or more counts support this clonotype. This chain connects TRBV12-3 or TRBV12-4 to TRBJ1-2; tentative D call: TRBD1 (6 bases). The V and J ends lost 2 bases and 7 bases respectively, with 14 bases between them. The length of the CDR3 is 14 residues. CDR3: CASSLRAGETGYTF. CDR3 sequence (DNA): TGTGCCAGCAGTTTAAGGGCAGGGGAGACTGGCTACACCTTC.

This clonotype was recorded many times. Written as DNA, the CDR3 is TGTGCCAGCAGGTGGACATCGAACACTGAAGCTTTCTTT. Protein product: CASRWTSNTEAFF. The V gene is TRBV6-1, the J gene TRBJ1-1, with TRBD1 as a possible D gene (5 bases). The V end lost 6 bases, the J end lost 1 base, and 9 bases lay between the germline ends. The CDR3 length is 13 residues. CDR1 and CDR2 from the germline V gene are MNHNS and SASEGT.

This clonotype appeared many times. The CDR3 sequence: CSARDLRAGVGHEQYF. The DNA for the CDR3 is TGCAGTGCTAGAGACCTACGAGCGGGAGTGGGCCACGAGCAGTACTTC. The chain employs TRBV20-1 and TRBJ2-7; 8 nucleotides match TRBD2. The CDR3 sequence is 16 residues long. Losses at the gene ends were 0 bases for V and 5 bases for J; bases not matched to a gene: 12. In germline, CDR1 is DFQATT, CDR2 SNEGSKA (reference sequence).

Note on this clonotype: A read error may produce the germline difference seen at one junction end. The chain couples TRBV20-1 to TRBJ2-2; 8 positions match TRBD2. The CDR3 consists of 14 residues. Per germline, CDR1 DFQATT and CDR2 SNEGSKA (reference sequence). The CDR3 DNA is TGCGGTGCGCGGGAAGCGGGGGTCACCGGGGAGCTGTTTTTT. This encodes CGAREAGVTGELFF.

At least ten counts were recorded for this clonotype. The gene calls are TRBV24-1 and TRBJ1-1, with no clear D. In germline, CDR1 is KGHDR, CDR2 SFDVKD. Trimming took 2 bases from V and 3 from J, leaving 15 bases between them. CDR3 length: 16 residues. This CDR3 is CATSDSRTPRDTEAFF. In nucleotides, the CDR3 is TGTGCCACCAGTGATTCGAGGACCCCGAGGGACACTGAAGCTTTCTTT.

This clonotype occurred many times. The CDR3 is CASTPGGGSGQPQHF. Here the CDR3 DNA reads TGTGCCAGCACCCCCGGGGGGGGTAGTGGTCAGCCCCAGCATTTT. The V gene is TRBV28, the J gene TRBJ1-5; weak D call: TRBD1 (5 bases). CDR3 length equals 15 residues. CDR1 MDHEN and CDR2 SYDVKM come from the germline V gene. V gave up 7 bases and J gave up 6 bases, with 19 bases separating them.

This clonotype was counted a few times. V gene TRBV7-2 combines with J gene TRBJ1-5; possible D gene TRBD1, 6 bases. From germline, CDR1 is SGHTA and CDR2 FQGNSA. The CDR3 has 16 residues. Trimming pared 4 bases from V and 9 bases from J, leaving 22 bases between. In DNA, the CDR3 is TGTGCCAGCAGCTCCACCGGGACAACAGGGACGCTGCCCCAGCATTTT. Translated, it gives CASSSTGTTGTLPQHF. Full variable domain (remainder filled in from reference TRBV7-2 and TRBJ1-5): GAGVSQSPSNKVTEKGKDVELRCDPISGHTALYWYRQSLGQGLEFLIYFQGNSAPDKSGLPSDRFSAERTGGSVSTLTIQRTQQEDSAVYLCASSSTGTTGTLPQHFGDGTRLSIL.

The CDR3 region has the DNA TGTGCCAGCAGTTTTGAATTAATACTCAGCAAAAACATTCAGTACTTC. This sequence encodes CASSFELILSKNIQYF. The V and J genes are TRBV12-3 or TRBV12-4 and TRBJ2-4; D is uncertain. The V end lost 3 bases, the J end lost 3 bases, and 15 bases lay between the germline ends. This CDR3 is 16 amino acids long.

Ten or more counts support this clonotype. The chain couples TRBV13 to TRBJ2-1, with 8 nucleotides matching TRBD2. The CDR3 runs 16 residues. V lost 5 bases to trimming and J lost 5 bases; unmatched junction nucleotides: 11. Germline CDR1 PRHDT, CDR2 FYEKMQ (reference sequence). CDR3 bases: TGTGCCAGCAGCCCCCGGGGAGCGGGAGTCCACAATGAGCAGTTCTTC. This translates into CASSPRGAGVHNEQFF.

This clonotype was counted ten times or more. This chain links TRBV6-6 with TRBJ1-1; D is uncertain. V lost 2 bases to trimming and J lost 5 bases, with 6 bases between them. This CDR3 spans 12 amino acids. Germline CDR1 reads MNHNY; CDR2 reads SVGAGI (reference sequence). The CDR3 protein is CASSYAGTEAFF. As DNA, the CDR3 is TGTGCCAGCAGTTACGCTGGTACTGAAGCTTTCTTT.

In its sample, this clonotype was seen once. The V and J genes are TRBV9 and TRBJ1-3; D gene ambiguous. The CDR3 consists of 17 residues. Trimming took off 4 bases at V and 0 bases at J, with 17 bases between the two ends. Germline V gives CDR1 SGDLS, CDR2 YYNGEE. CDR3 in DNA: TGTGCCAGCAGCCCAAGTGGAGCGTCGATCTCTGGAAACACCATATATTTT. This sequence encodes CASSPSGASISGNTIYF.

The V gene is TRBV19, the J gene TRBJ2-2; the match to TRBD2 covers 8 bases. In germline, CDR1 is LNHDA, CDR2 SQIVND (reference sequence). V shed 7 bases, J shed 4 bases, and the junction held 11 bases outside the gene matches. The CDR3 runs to 16 residues. CDR3 DNA: TGTGCCAGTACTAAATTAGCGGGGCGACGCACCGGGGAGCTGTTTTTT. Translation: CASTKLAGRRTGELFF.

This clonotype is a singleton in its sample. The V gene is TRBV7-2, the J gene TRBJ2-5; TRBD1 agrees at 10 bases. With 6 bases clipped from V and 2 bases from J, the junction kept 3 bases outside the gene matches. The CDR3 is 14 residues long. The V gene's germline CDR1 is SGHTA and CDR2 FQGNSA. The CDR3 DNA reads as TGTGCCAGCAGGACAGGGGGCTTTCAAGAGACCCAGTACTTC. This encodes CASRTGGFQETQYF.

This clonotype was detected only a few times. The chain carries TRBV18 and TRBJ1-2; 7 nucleotides align to TRBD1. V lost 0 bases and J lost 3; bases outside the gene matches: 4. This CDR3 has 15 residues. The germline CDR1 and CDR2 sequences are KGHSH and LQKENI. The CDR3 spells CASSPPGGTDYGYTF. CDR3 DNA: TGTGCCAGCTCACCACCGGGAGGGACAGACTATGGCTACACCTTC.

In its sample, this clonotype was seen many times. V is TRBV7-9 and J is TRBJ2-7; D is ambiguous. In germline, CDR1 is SEHNR, CDR2 FQNEAQ (reference sequence). Deletions cut 2 bases from V and 3 bases from J, with 20 bases between. The CDR3 loop spans 17 amino acids. Here the CDR3 DNA reads TGTGCCAGCAGCTTATCGAGTCTAACAGACCTTCTCTACGAGCAGTACTTC. Its protein is CASSLSSLTDLLYEQYF.

This clonotype was seen at least ten times. The chain couples TRBV7-9 to TRBJ1-2; D remains unclear. The CDR3 is made up of 12 amino acids. The germline V gene encodes CDR1 SEHNR and CDR2 FQNEAQ (reference sequence). The ends were cut back, 6 bases at V and 4 bases at J, with 9 bases in the middle. CDR3 DNA: TGTGCCAGCAGTTTGGAGGGCTATGGCTACACCTTC. Translating it yields CASSLEGYGYTF.

This clonotype was observed at least ten times. The V and J genes are TRBV19 and TRBJ2-1; D is perhaps TRBD1 or TRBD2 (6 bases each). Per germline, CDR1 LNHDA and CDR2 SQIVND (reference sequence). V lost 5 bases and J lost 9, with 17 bases in between. The CDR3 contains 14 residues. This CDR3 reads CASSVAGTNGEQFF. CDR3 bases: TGTGCCAGTAGTGTCGCGGGGACAAATGGTGAGCAGTTCTTC.

The gene calls are TRBV7-2 and TRBJ2-5; the D is unclear. V lost 1 base and J lost 9, with 18 bases in between. The CDR3 covers 15 residues. In germline, CDR1 is SGHTA, CDR2 FQGNSA. In nucleotides, the CDR3 is TGTGCCAGCAGCTTAGGTGGGCCCCCGCCGGAGTCCCAGTACTTC. Translating gives CASSLGGPPPESQYF.

The table lists this clonotype with a few counts. An end of the junction does not agree with germline; a read error may underlie this. This sequence joins TRBV25-1 and TRBJ1-5; 9 positions match TRBD1. Germline V lookup: CDR1 MGHDK, CDR2 SYGVNS. CDR3 size: 16 residues. CDR3 loop: CAGSERGTGLNQPQHF. The CDR3 bases are TGTGCCGGCAGTGAACGCGGGACAGGGCTCAATCAGCCCCAGCATTTT. The complete variable domain, with remaining parts taken from reference TRBV25-1 and TRBJ1-5, reads EADIYQTPRYLVIGTGKKITLECSQTMGHDKMYWYQQDPGMELHLIHYSYGVNSTEKGDLSSESTVSRIRTEHFPLTLESARPSHTSQYLCAGSERGTGLNQPQHFGDGTRLSIL.